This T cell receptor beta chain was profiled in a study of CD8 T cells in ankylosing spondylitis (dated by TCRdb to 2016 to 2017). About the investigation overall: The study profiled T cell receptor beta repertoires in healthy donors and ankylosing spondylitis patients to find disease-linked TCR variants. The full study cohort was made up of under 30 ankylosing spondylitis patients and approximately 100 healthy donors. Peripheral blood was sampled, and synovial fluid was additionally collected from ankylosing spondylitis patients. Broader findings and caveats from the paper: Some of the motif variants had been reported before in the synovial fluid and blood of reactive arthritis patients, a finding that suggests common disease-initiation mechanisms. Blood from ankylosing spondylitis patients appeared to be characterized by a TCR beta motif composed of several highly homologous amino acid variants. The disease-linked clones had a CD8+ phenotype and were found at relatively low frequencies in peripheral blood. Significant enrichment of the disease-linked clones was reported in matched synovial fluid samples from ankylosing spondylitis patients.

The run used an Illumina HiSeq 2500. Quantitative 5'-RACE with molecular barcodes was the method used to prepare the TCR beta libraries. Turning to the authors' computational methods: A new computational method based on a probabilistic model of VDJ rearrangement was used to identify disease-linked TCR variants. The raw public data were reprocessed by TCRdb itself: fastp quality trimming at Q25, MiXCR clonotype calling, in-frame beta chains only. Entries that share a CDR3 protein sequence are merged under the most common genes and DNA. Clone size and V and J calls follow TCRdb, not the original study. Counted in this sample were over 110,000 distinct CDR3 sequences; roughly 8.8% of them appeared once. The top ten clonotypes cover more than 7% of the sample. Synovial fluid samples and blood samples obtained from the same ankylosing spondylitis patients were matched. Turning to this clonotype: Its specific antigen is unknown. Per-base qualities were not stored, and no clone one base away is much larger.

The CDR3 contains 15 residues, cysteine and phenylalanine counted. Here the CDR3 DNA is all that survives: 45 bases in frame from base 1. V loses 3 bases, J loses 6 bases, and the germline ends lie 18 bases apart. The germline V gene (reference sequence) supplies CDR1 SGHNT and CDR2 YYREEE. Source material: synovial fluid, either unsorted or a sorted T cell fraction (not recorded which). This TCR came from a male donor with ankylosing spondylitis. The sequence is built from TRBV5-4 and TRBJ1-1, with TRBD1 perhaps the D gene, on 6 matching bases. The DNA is TGTGCCAGCAGCTCCTTAAACAGGGTTAGATCTGAAGCTTTCTTT. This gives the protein CASSSLNRVRSEAFF. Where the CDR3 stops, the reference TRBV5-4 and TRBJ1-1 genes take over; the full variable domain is ETGVTQSPTHLIKTRGQQVTLRCSSQSGHNTVSWYQQALGQGPQFIFQYYREEENGRGNFPPRFSGLQFPNYSSELNVNALELDDSALYLCASSSLNRVRSEAFFGQGTRLTVV.